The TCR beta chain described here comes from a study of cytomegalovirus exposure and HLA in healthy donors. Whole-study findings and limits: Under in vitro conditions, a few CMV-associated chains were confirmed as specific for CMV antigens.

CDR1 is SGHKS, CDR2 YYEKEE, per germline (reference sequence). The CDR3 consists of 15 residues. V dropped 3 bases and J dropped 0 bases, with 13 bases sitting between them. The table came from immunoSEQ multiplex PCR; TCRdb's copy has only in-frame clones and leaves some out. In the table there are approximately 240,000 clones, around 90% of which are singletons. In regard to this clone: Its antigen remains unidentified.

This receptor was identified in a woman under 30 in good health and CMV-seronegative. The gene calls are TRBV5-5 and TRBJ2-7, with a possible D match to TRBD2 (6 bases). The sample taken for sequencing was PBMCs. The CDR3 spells CASSWGTVSSYEQYF. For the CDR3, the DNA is TGTGCCAGCAGCTGGGGGACTGTATCCTCCTACGAGCAGTACTTC.